This TCR beta chain came from a study of blood T cell repertoires in COVID-19. At the level of the study: Collection of acute and convalescent COVID-19 samples took place in the United States, Italy and Spain. T cells, B-cell-depleted T cells, or PBMCs supplied cDNA or gDNA.

V was pared by 4 bases and J by 5 bases, with 14 bases between. This CDR3 comprises 14 residues. Per germline, CDR1 MDHEN and CDR2 SYDVKM. Original data processing: Researchers report that nucleated cell counts were estimated from reference gene primer amplification. The table came from immunoSEQ multiplex PCR; TCRdb's copy has only in-frame clones and leaves some out. Clonal size and the V and J genes are those of that table, whereas D and trimming came from the DNA. Of some 100,000 clones listed, 88% were seen once; the top ten hold roughly 8.1%. The V call is TRBV28, the J call TRBJ2-5, with D tentatively TRBD2 (5 bases). The sample was peripheral blood. The TCR originated in a woman in her 70s with acute or convalescent COVID-19. CDR3 residues: CASSSPGGRETQYF. DNA for the CDR3: TGTGCCAGCAGTTCGCCCGGAGGCCGGGAGACCCAGTACTTC.